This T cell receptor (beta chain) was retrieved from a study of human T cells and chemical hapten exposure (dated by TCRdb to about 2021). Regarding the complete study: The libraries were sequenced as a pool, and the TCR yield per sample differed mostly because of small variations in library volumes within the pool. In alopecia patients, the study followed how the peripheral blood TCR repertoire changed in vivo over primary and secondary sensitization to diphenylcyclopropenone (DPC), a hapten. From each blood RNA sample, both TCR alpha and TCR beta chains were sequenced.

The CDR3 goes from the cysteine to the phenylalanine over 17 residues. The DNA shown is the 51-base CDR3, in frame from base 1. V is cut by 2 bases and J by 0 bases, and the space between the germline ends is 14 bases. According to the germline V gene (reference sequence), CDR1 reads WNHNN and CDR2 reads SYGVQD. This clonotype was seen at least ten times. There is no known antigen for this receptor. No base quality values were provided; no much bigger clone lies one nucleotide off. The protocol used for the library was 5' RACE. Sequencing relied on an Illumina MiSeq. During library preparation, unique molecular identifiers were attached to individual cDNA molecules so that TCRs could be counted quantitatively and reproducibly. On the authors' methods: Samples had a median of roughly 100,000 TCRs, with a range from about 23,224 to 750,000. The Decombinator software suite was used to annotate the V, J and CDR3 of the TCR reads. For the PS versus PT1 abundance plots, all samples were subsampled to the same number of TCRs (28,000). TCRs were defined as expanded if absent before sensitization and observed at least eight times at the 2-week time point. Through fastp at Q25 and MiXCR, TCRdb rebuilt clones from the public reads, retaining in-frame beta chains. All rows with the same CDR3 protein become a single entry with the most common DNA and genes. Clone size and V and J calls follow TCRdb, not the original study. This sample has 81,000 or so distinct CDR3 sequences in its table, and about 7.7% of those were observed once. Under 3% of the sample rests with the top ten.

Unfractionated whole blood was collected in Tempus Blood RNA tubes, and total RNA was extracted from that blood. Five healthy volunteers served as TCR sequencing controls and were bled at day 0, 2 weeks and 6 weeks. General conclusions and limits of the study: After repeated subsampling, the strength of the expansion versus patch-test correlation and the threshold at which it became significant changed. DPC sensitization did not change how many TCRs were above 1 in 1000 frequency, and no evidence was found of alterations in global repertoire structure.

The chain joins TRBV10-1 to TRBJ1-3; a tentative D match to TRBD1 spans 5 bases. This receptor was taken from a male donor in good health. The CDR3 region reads CASSEPGRPDSGNTIYF. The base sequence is TGCGCCAGCAGTGAGCCAGGGCGCCCCGACTCTGGAAACACCATATATTTT.